A selection of T cell receptor beta chains follows, all from one sample in a study of T cell responses to AZD1222 COVID-19 vaccine. Profiled with immunoSEQ multiplex PCR; TCRdb holds only in-frame clones, not every one. The sample includes over 85,000 clones, about 92% of them seen just once. This specimen was peripheral blood, taken on day 0 of AZD1222 vaccination. The origin of the receptors is an adult in good health. Both conserved end residues are part of each CDR3. D genes are given only for firm matches. The size field is filled for only some rows; it gives once, few, many or a size class.

size	D	J	V	CDR3	DNA
-	TRBD1	TRBJ2-5	TRBV3-1/TRBV3-2	CATSGTGEGTQYF	TGTGCCACCTCCGGGACAGGGGAAGGGACCCAGTACTTC
-	-	TRBJ1-2	TRBV15	CATSRDARRYTF	TGTGCCACCAGCAGAGATGCCAGGCGCTACACCTTC
-	TRBD1	TRBJ2-5	TRBV12-3/TRBV12-4	CATTQGKTQYF	TGTGCCACCACACAGGGGAAGACCCAGTACTTC
-	-	TRBJ1-6	TRBV24-1	CATSAQKSPLHF	TGTGCCACCAGTGCTCAGAAATCACCCCTCCACTTT
-	TRBD1	TRBJ2-6	TRBV18	CASSPPGTGGSGANVLTF	TGTGCCAGCTCACCTCCGGGGACAGGGGGAAGTGGGGCCAACGTCCTGACTTTC
-	-	TRBJ2-1	TRBV18	CASSLDRNEQFF	TGTGCCAGCTCGCTCGACCGGAATGAGCAGTTCTTC
-	-	TRBJ1-3	TRBV14	CASSQELGGRSENTIYF	TGTGCCAGCAGCCAAGAATTAGGAGGGCGGTCCGAAAACACCATATATTTT
-	-	TRBJ2-2	TRBV19	CASSILGAGGELFF	TGTGCCAGTAGTATTCTGGGGGCGGGCGGGGAGCTGTTTTTT
-	TRBD1	TRBJ1-6	TRBV6-1	CASSQGPGQGNSPLHF	TGTGCCAGCAGTCAAGGACCGGGACAGGGGAATTCACCCCTCCACTTT
-	-	TRBJ1-2	TRBV3-1/TRBV3-2	CASSEQVNRGGYTF	TGTGCCAGCAGCGAGCAGGTGAACCGGGGTGGCTACACCTTC
few	-	TRBJ1-5	TRBV19	CASSIGDGSNQPQHF	TGTGCCAGTAGTATAGGTGACGGAAGCAATCAGCCCCAGCATTTT
-	-	TRBJ1-1	TRBV19	CASSLALRDPAEAFF	TGTGCCAGTAGTCTCGCTCTCCGGGACCCCGCTGAAGCTTTCTTT
-	-	TRBJ2-1	TRBV6-4	CASSRTVYNEQFF	TGTGCCAGCAGTAGGACAGTATACAATGAGCAGTTCTTC
-	-	TRBJ2-7	TRBV28	CASSLGGRSYEQYF	TGTGCCAGCAGTTTAGGAGGGAGATCCTACGAGCAGTACTTC
-	TRBD2	TRBJ2-3	TRBV5-5	CASSSGLAGNLGDTQYF	TGTGCCAGCAGCTCGGGACTAGCGGGCAACTTGGGGGATACGCAGTATTTT
-	-	TRBJ2-7	TRBV6-5	CASSYSGEQYF	TGTGCCAGCAGTTACTCCGGCGAGCAGTACTTC
-	-	TRBJ1-2	TRBV9	CASSVDDDGYTF	TGTGCCAGCAGCGTAGACGACGATGGCTACACCTTC